This note documents a single T cell receptor beta chain sequence. Original methodology: Estimated nucleated cell counts came from reference gene primer amplification. Method: immunoSEQ multiplex PCR; TCRdb's copy keeps in-frame clones and lacks some. That table gives V, J and clone size, and the DNA gave D and trimming. The sample comprises about 470,000 clones, around 90% of which are singletons, and 0.7% rests with the top ten. These data originate in a study of blood T cell repertoires in COVID-19. Study summary: PBMCs, B-cell-depleted T cells, or T cells provided the cDNA or gDNA that made up the material.

The germline V and J ends were trimmed by 2 bases and 2 bases, with 10 bases remaining between them. The germline CDR1 and CDR2 sequences are MNHEY and SVGAGI. The CDR3 is 15 residues long. Participants spanned ages roughly 18 to 90 years and resided in fewer than 30 US areas. Participant reports of clinical history set cohort assignment. The material sequenced was PBMCs or T cells enriched from blood (not recorded which). This receptor was taken from a young woman who had recovered from COVID-19. The chain recombines TRBV6-5 with TRBJ1-5, with D possibly TRBD1 on 5 matching bases. The CDR3 DNA reads TGTGCCAGCAGTTACCAGTCGGGGGGCAATCAGCCCCAGCATTTT. Its protein is CASSYQSGGNQPQHF.